This entry lists 10 T cell receptor beta chains sequenced from one sample in a study of molecular identifiers for immune sequencing clone quantification. TCRdb recomputed calls from the PCR reads with MiXCR, one row per CDR3 protein. The sample has 490,000 or so distinct CDR3 sequences, about 26% seen once; the top ten hold approximately 0.8%. The sample was naive CD8+ T cells from blood, with Jurkat cell RNA spiked in. As for subset: FACS-sorted CD8+CD4-CCR7+CD45RA+ naive T cells. The origin of the receptors is a human donor in good health. Some libraries in this study had Jurkat cell RNA spiked in.

This clonotype occurred a few times. J is TRBJ2-1 and V is TRBV27, with TRBD1 identical over 10 bases. V was pared by 4 bases and J by 10 bases, with 10 bases of the junction left unmatched. The germline V gene has CDR1 MNHEY and CDR2 SMNVEV (reference sequence). The CDR3 is made up of 15 amino acids. CDR3 amino acids: CASSSTGGLRIEQFF. For the CDR3, the DNA is TGTGCCAGCAGTTCGACAGGGGGCCTCCGTATCGAGCAGTTCTTC.

At least ten counts were recorded for this clonotype. The chain's CDR3 is CASSAYKNTEAFF. In DNA form, the CDR3 reads TGTGCCAGCAGCGCCTACAAGAACACTGAAGCTTTCTTT. The rearrangement links TRBV9 to TRBJ1-1, with D uncertain. CDR3 size: 13 residues. Trimming removed 3 bases from V and 1 base from J, with 7 bases in between. The V gene's germline CDR1 is SGDLS and CDR2 YYNGEE.

This chain links TRBV24-1 with TRBJ1-1, with TRBD1 identical over 8 bases. V shed 8 bases, J shed 7 bases, and the junction held 5 bases outside the gene matches. CDR1 and CDR2 from the germline V gene are KGHDR and SFDVKD. The CDR3 loop spans 12 amino acids. CDR3 DNA: TGTGCCACCAAAGCACAGGGGGGTGAAGCTTTCTTT. This gives the protein CATKAQGGEAFF.

The V call is TRBV12-2, the J call TRBJ2-7; no check of the table's D call, TRBD2, against the DNA was made. TRBV12-2 represents a pseudogene. The CDR3 is 16 residues long. CDR3 region: CASRLVHGGAKGEQYF. In DNA, the CDR3 is TGTGCAAGTCGCTTAGTTCACGGGGGGGCTAAGGGCGAGCAGTACTTC.

This clonotype was observed many times. The J gene is TRBJ2-4, the V gene TRBV27; D gene unclear. With 4 bases removed from V and 0 bases from J, the gap between germline ends came to 4 bases. CDR1 MNHEY and CDR2 SMNVEV come from the germline V gene (reference sequence). The CDR3 is made up of 13 amino acids. This chain's CDR3 is CASSSLAKNIQYF. The CDR3 DNA reads as TGTGCCAGCAGTTCCCTAGCCAAAAACATTCAGTACTTC.

Points on this clonotype: A much larger clone is a single base away; this may be a read error. V and J are TRBV30 and TRBJ2-1; the D call may be TRBD1 or TRBD2 (5 bases each). The V gene's germline CDR1 is GTSNPN and CDR2 SVGIG (reference sequence). CDR3 length: 13 residues. V was trimmed by 7 bases and J by 3 bases, leaving 13 bases between them. Here the CDR3 DNA reads TGTGCCTCGTTACGGGACGGCTACAATGAGCAGTTCTTC. Its protein is CASLRDGYNEQFF.

With respect to this clonotype: At one of its ends the junction is not consistent with the germline gene, which may arise from a read error. The chain couples TRBV6-2 or TRBV6-3 to TRBJ2-3, with TRBD2 matching 11 bases. CDR3 length equals 15 residues. Germline lookup yields CDR1 MNHEY and CDR2 SVGEGT. The CDR3 is CASSYSGGGPDTQDF. CDR3 sequence (DNA): TGTGCCAGCAGTTATAGCGGGGGGGGGCCAGATACGCAGGATTTT.

This clonotype was detected only a few times. V usage is TRBV28 and J usage is TRBJ1-5; 8 nucleotides align to TRBD1. Trimming removed 6 bases from V and 3 bases from J; junction bases left unmatched: 7. The CDR3 has 15 residues. Germline assignment: CDR1 MDHEN and CDR2 SYDVKM. The DNA of the CDR3 is TGTGCCAGCAGATCCTACAGGGGGGACAATCAGCCCCAGCATTTT. Translated, it gives CASRSYRGDNQPQHF.

This clonotype was counted ten times or more. The J gene is TRBJ2-3, the V gene TRBV18, with 9 bases that match TRBD1. The CDR3 consists of 16 residues. The J segment lost 2 bases and the V segment lost 3 bases, leaving 6 bases of the junction unmatched. Germline V gene sequence: CDR1 KGHSH, CDR2 LQKENI. The CDR3 sequence: CASSPKRDRATDTQYF. CDR3 coding DNA: TGTGCCAGCTCACCGAAGAGGGACAGGGCCACAGATACGCAGTATTTT.

A note on this clonotype: A much larger clone sits a single nucleotide away, making a read error possible. The chain combines TRBV29-1 with TRBJ2-7; either TRBD1 or TRBD2 may fit D (6 bases each). CDR1 is SQVTM, CDR2 ANQGSEA, per germline. The CDR3 sequence is 11 residues long. The CDR3 nucleotides read TGCAGCGTTGTACAGGGAGGCGAGCGGTACTTC. This gives the protein CSVVQGGERYF.